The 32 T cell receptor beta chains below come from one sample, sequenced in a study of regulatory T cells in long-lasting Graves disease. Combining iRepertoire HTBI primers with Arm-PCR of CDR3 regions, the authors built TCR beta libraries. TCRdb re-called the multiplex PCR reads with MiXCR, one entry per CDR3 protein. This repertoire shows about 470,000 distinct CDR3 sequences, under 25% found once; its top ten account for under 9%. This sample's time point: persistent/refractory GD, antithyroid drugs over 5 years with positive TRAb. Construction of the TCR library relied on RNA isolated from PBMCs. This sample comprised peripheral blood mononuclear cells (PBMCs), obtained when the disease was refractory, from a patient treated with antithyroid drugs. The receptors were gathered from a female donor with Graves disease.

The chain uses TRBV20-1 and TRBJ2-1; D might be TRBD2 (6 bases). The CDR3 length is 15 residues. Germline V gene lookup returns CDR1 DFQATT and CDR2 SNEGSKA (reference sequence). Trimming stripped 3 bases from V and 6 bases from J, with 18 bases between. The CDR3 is CSAREMGLLFNEQFF. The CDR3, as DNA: TGCAGTGCTAGGGAAATGGGACTCTTATTCAATGAGCAGTTCTTC.

CDR3 in amino acids: CSARDFDSVYEQYF. CDR3 sequence (DNA): TGCAGTGCTAGAGACTTTGACAGCGTCTACGAGCAGTACTTC. The chain recombines TRBV20-1 with TRBJ2-7, with a possible D match to TRBD1 (5 bases). Trimming removed 0 bases at V and 3 bases at J, with 12 bases between. The germline V gene has CDR1 DFQATT and CDR2 SNEGSKA (reference sequence). CDR3 size: 14 residues.

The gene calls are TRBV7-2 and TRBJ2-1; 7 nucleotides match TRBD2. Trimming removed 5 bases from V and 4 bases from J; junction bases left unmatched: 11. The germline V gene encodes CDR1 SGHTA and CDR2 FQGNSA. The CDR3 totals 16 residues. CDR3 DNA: TGTGCCAGCAGCCCTCTTGGCGGGAGACCTTACAATGAGCAGTTCTTC. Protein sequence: CASSPLGGRPYNEQFF.

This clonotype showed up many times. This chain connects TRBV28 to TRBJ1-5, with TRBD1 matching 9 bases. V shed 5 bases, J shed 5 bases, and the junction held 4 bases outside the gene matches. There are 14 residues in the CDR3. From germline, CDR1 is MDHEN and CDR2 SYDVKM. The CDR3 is CASSIDRGYQPQHF. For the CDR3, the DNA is TGTGCCAGCAGTATCGACAGGGGGTATCAGCCCCAGCATTTT.

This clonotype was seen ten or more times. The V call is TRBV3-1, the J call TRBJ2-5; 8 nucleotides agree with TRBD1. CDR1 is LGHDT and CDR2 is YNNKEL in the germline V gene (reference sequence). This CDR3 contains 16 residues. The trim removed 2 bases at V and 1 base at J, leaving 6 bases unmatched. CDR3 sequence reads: CASSQFLDRGQETQYF. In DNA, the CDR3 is TGTGCCAGCAGCCAATTTCTCGACAGGGGCCAAGAGACCCAGTACTTC.

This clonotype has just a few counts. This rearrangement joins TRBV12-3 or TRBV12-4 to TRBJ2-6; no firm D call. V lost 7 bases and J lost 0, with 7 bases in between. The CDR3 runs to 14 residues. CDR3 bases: TGTGCCAGCAAGCCACCCTCTGGGGCCAACGTCCTGACTTTC. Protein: CASKPPSGANVLTF.

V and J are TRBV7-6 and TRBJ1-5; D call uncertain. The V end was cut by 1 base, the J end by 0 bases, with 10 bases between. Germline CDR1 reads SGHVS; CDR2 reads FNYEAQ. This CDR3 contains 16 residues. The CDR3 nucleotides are TGTGCCAGCAGCTTAGAAGCCGGGGATAGCAATCAGCCCCAGCATTTT. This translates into CASSLEAGDSNQPQHF. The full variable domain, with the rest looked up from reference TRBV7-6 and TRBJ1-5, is GAGVSQSPRYKVTKRGQDVALRCDPISGHVSLYWYRQALGQGPEFLTYFNYEAQQDKSGLPNDRFSAERPEGSISTLTIQRTEQRDSAMYRCASSLEAGDSNQPQHFGDGTRLSIL.

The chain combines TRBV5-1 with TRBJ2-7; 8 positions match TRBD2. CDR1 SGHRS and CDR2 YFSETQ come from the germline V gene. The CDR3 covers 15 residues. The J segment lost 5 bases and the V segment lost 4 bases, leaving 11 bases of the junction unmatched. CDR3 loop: CASSLVGLAQDEQYF. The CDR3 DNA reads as TGCGCCAGCAGCCTGGTCGGACTAGCTCAAGACGAGCAGTACTTC.

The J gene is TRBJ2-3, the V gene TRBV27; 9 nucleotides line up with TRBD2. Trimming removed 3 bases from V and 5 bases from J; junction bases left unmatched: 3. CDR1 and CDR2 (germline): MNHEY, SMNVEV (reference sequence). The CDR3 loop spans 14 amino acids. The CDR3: CASSLGGRGDTQYF. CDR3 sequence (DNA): TGTGCCAGCAGTTTGGGCGGGAGGGGAGATACGCAGTATTTT.

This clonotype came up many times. The DNA for the CDR3 is TGTGCCAGCAGTTCCGAGTTTCCTAGCAATCAGCCCCAGCATTTT. Amino acid sequence: CASSSEFPSNQPQHF. This chain uses TRBV28 with TRBJ1-5, with D uncertain. The V gene lost 4 bases and the J gene lost 0 bases, with 10 bases spanning the gap. The CDR3 length is 15 residues. Germline V gene sequence: CDR1 MDHEN, CDR2 SYDVKM.

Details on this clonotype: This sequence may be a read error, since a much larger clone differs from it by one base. The CDR3 bases are TGTGCCAACAGCCCCCGGACTAGCGGCTCCTACGAGCAGTACTTC. This sequence encodes CANSPRTSGSYEQYF. The gene calls are TRBV6-2 or TRBV6-3 and TRBJ2-7; 10 bases match TRBD2. The length of the CDR3 is 15 residues. The ends lost 10 bases at V and 0 bases at J; junction bases unmatched: 9. Germline values: CDR1 MNHEY, CDR2 SVGEGT.

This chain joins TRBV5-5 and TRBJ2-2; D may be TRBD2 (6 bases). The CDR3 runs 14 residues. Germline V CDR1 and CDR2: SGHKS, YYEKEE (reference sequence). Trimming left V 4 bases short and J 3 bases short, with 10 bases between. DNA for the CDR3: TGTGCCAGCAGCCCCTGGGAGGACACCGGGGAGCTGTTTTTT. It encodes CASSPWEDTGELFF.

For the CDR3, the DNA is TGTGCCAGCAGCTTATCGGGACAGGCGCTCGAGCAGTACTTC. It translates to CASSLSGQALEQYF. V and J are TRBV5-5 and TRBJ2-7, with TRBD1 matching 8 bases. J gave up 6 bases and V 2 bases, and 7 bases lay outside the gene matches. The germline gives CDR1 SGHKS, CDR2 YYEKEE (reference sequence). This CDR3 has 14 residues.

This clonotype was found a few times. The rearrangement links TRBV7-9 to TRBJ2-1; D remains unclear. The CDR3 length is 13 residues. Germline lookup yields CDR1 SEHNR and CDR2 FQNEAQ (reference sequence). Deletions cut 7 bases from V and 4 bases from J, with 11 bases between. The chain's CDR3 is CASTKGPYNEQFF. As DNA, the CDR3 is TGTGCCAGCACCAAAGGACCTTACAATGAGCAGTTCTTC.

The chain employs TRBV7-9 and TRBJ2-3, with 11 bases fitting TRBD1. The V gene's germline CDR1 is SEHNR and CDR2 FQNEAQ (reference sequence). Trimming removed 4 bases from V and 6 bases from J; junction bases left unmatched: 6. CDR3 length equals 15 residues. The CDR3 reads CASSSGQGAEDTQYF. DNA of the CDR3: TGTGCCAGCAGCTCAGGACAGGGGGCGGAGGATACGCAGTATTTT.

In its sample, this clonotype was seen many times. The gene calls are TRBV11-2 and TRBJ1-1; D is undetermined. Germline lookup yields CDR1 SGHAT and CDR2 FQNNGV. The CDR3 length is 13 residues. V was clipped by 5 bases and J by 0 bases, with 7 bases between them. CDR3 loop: CASSLLMNTEAFF. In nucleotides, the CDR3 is TGTGCCAGCAGCCTCCTGATGAACACTGAAGCTTTCTTT.

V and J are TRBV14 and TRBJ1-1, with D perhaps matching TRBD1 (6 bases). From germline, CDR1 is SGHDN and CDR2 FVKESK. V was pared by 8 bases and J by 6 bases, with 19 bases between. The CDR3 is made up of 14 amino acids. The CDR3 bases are TGTGCCAGCGTCCCTAATCAGGGGAGCCCTGAAGCTTTCTTT. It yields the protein CASVPNQGSPEAFF.

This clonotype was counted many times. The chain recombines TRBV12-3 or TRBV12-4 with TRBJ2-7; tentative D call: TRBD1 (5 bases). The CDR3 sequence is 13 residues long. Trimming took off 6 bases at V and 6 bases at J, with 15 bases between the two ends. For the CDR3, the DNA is TGTGCCAGCAGCCTTCGGACACCCCCCGAGCAGTACTTC. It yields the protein CASSLRTPPEQYF.

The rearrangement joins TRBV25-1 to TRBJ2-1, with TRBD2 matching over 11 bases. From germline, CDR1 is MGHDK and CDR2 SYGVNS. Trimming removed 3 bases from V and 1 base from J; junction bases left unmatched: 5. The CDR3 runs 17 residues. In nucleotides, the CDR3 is TGTGCCAGCAGTGATACTAGCGGGAGTATATCCTACAATGAGCAGTTCTTC. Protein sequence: CASSDTSGSISYNEQFF. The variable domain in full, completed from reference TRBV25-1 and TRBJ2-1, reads EADIYQTPRYLVIGTGKKITLECSQTMGHDKMYWYQQDPGMELHLIHYSYGVNSTEKGDLSSESTVSRIRTEHFPLTLESARPSHTSQYLCASSDTSGSISYNEQFFGPGTRLTVL.

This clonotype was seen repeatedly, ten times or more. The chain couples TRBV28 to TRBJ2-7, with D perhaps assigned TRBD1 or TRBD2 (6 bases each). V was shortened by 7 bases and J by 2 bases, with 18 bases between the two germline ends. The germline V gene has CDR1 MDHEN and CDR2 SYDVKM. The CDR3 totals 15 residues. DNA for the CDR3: TGTGCCAGCACCCCCACCCCGGGGGCGACCTACGAGCAGTACTTC. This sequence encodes CASTPTPGATYEQYF.

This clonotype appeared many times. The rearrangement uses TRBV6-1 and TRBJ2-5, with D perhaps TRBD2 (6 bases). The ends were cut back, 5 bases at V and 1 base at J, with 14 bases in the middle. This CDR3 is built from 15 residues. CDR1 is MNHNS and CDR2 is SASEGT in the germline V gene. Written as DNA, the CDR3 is TGTGCCAGCAGTCGACTAGTGAGGGGCCAAGAGACCCAGTACTTC. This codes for CASSRLVRGQETQYF.

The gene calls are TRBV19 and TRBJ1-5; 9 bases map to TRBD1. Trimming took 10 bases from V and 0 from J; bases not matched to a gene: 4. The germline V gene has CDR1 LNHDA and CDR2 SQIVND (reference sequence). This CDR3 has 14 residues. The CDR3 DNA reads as TGTGCCACCCCGGACAGGGGTAGCAATCAGCCCCAGCATTTT. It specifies CATPDRGSNQPQHF.

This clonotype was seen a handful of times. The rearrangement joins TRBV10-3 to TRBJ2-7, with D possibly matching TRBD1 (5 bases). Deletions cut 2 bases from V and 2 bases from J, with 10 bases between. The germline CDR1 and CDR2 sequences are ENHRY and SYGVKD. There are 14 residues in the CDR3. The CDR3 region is CAISEEGAAYEQYF. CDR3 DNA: TGTGCCATCAGTGAGGAAGGGGCAGCCTACGAGCAGTACTTC.

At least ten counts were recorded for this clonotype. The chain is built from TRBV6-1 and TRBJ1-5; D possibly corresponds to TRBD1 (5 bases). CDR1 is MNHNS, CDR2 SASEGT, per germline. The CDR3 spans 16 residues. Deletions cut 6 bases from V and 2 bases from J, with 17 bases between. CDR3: CASSPLGGGRNQPQHF. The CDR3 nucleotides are TGTGCCAGCAGCCCCCTCGGGGGGGGACGCAATCAGCCCCAGCATTTT.

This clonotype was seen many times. CDR3 bases: TGTGCCAGCAGTGAGCGCGGTATCAGGGCCAACCAGCCCCAGCATTTT. This encodes CASSERGIRANQPQHF. This chain joins TRBV2 and TRBJ1-5, with TRBD1 as a possible D gene (5 bases). Trimming pared 3 bases from V and 7 bases from J, leaving 19 bases between. Germline lookup yields CDR1 SNHLY and CDR2 FYNNEI. The CDR3 is 16 residues long.

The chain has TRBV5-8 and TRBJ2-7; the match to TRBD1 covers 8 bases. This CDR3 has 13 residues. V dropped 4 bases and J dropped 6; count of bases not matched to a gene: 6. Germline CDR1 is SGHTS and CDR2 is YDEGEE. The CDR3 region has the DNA TGTGCCAGCAGCCGCCTAACAGGGGGCGAGCAGTACTTC. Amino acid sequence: CASSRLTGGEQYF.

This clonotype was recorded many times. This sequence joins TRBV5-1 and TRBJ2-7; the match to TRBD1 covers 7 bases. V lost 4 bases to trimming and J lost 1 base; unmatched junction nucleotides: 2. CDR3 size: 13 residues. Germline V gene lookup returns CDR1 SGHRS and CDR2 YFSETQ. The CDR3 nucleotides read TGCGCCAGCAGCGGGGACAGATCCTACGAGCAGTACTTC. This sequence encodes CASSGDRSYEQYF.

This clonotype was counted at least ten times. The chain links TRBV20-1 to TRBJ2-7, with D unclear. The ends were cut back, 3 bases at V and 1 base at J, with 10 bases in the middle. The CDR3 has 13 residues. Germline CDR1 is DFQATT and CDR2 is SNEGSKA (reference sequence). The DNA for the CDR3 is TGCAGTGCTAGGAAGGCCAATTCCTACGAGCAGTACTTC. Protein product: CSARKANSYEQYF.

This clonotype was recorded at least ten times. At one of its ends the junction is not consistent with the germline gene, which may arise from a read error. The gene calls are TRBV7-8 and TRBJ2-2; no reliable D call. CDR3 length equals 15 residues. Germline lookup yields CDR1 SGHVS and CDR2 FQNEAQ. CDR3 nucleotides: TGTGCCAGCAGTCCAGGATTAAAGAACATCGGGGAGCTGTTTTTT. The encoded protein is CASSPGLKNIGELFF. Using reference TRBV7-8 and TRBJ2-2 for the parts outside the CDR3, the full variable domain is GAGVSQSPRYKVAKRGQDVALRCDPISGHVSLFWYQQALGQGPEFLTYFQNEAQLDKSGLPSDRFFAERPEGSVSTLKIQRTQQEDSAVYLCASSPGLKNIGELFFGEGSRLTVL.

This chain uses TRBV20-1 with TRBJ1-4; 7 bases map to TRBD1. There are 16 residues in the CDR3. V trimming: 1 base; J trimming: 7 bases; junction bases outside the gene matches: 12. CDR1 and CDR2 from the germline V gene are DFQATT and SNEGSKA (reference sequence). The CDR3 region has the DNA TGCAGTGCTAGAGCCCCCGGCAGGGGGGTTACTGAAAAACTGTTTTTT. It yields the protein CSARAPGRGVTEKLFF.

The CDR3 spells CASSVGGGAGELFF. The CDR3 nucleotides read TGTGCCAGCAGCGTAGGAGGGGGCGCCGGGGAGCTGTTTTTT. J is TRBJ2-2 and V is TRBV9, with 7 bases that match TRBD1. Germline-derived CDR1 and CDR2 are SGDLS and YYNGEE. V was clipped by 0 bases and J by 6 bases; unmatched bases: 2. This CDR3 comprises 14 residues.

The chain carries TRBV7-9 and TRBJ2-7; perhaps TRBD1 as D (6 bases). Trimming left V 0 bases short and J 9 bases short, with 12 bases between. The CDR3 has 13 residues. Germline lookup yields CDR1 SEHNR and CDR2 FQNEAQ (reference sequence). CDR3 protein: CASSLAVLGAQYF. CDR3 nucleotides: TGTGCCAGCAGCTTAGCCGTATTGGGGGCGCAGTACTTC. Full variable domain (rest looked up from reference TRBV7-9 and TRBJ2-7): DTGVSQNPRHKITKRGQNVTFRCDPISEHNRLYWYRQTLGQGPEFLTYFQNEAQLEKSRLLSDRFSAERPKGSFSTLEIQRTEQGDSAMYLCASSLAVLGAQYFGPGTRLTVT.